This T cell receptor (beta chain) was captured in a study of CD8+ T cells in alopecia areata. Study at large: Tofacitinib was taken orally by treated patients, and the dose was 5 to 10 mg twice daily. Whole-study results and caveats: Greater clonality was observed in lesional scalp samples, especially alopecia totalis/universalis, versus normal scalp. Tofacitinib significantly brought down scalp clonality and expanded CD8+ clones among top 100.

Treatment specified: oral pan-JAK inhibitor, 5-10 mg twice daily. Lesional scalp tissue (obtained by punch biopsy) and peripheral blood were collected from alopecia areata patients. This CDR3 is 13 amino acids long. The V gene's germline CDR1 is SNHLY and CDR2 FYNNEI. Trimming took 8 bases from V and 2 from J, leaving 10 bases between them. On this clone: Its antigen remains unidentified.

Reverse transcribed after extraction, RNA yielded cDNA as the sequencing template. Profiling relied on immunoSEQ multiplex PCR, and the TCRdb table lists in-frame clones only, not all of them. The data hold fewer than 200,000 clones, with about 61% observed a single time. J is TRBJ1-5 and V is TRBV2; TRBD1 is a possible D gene (5 bases). The starting material was CD4+ T cells sorted from blood, obtained at approximately week 55, from a patient treated with tofacitinib. The sequence was obtained from a human donor with alopecia areata. CDR3 protein: CASSQGGNQPQHF. CDR3 in DNA: TGTGCCAGCTCCCAGGGAGGCAATCAGCCCCAGCATTTT.